This TCR beta chain was documented in a study of Ad26.COV2.S vaccination and SARS-CoV-2 variants. The CDR3 totals 16 residues. Per germline, CDR1 KGHSY and CDR2 FQNENV. V dropped 1 base and J dropped 5 bases, with 15 bases sitting between them. General study results and limits: Estimates derived from TCR breadth and depth analyses may have underestimated total T cell responses. Post-vaccination spike-specific CD8+ and CD4+ T cell responses reportedly had substantial breadth.

This clone occurred a few times. Its antigen is currently unknown. The assay was immunoSEQ multiplex PCR, and TCRdb's table has in-frame clones only and misses some. The sample shows 350,000 to 450,000 clones, 92% of them seen only once. The material sequenced was peripheral blood, taken after recovery from COVID-19. This sequence was found in a human donor who had recovered from COVID-19. The chain has TRBV16 and TRBJ1-5, with D possibly matching TRBD1 (5 bases). The CDR3 loop is CASSQWGMSPDQPQHF. The CDR3 coding sequence is TGTGCCAGCAGCCAATGGGGCATGAGCCCTGATCAGCCCCAGCATTTT.